Shown below are 24 T cell receptor beta chains from a single sample sequenced in a study of OX40 agonist ivuxolimab in advanced cancers. TCRdb's copy holds only in-frame clones and misses some; the assay was immunoSEQ multiplex PCR. The sample lists tens of thousands of clones, over 80% seen once, with just over 0.3% in the top ten. The source material was CD4+ or CD8+ T cells sorted from blood, sampled in a trial of the OX40 agonist ivuxolimab. The receptors shown here come from an adult with an advanced solid tumor such as melanoma, head and neck, liver or kidney cancer.

This clone was detected a few times. The chain links TRBV11-2 to TRBJ2-3, with a possible D match to TRBD2 (5 bases). V lost 4 bases, J lost 4 bases, and 9 bases lay in between. The CDR3 extends over 13 amino acids. CDR1 is SGHAT, CDR2 FQNNGV, per germline. CDR3 sequence reads: CASSSDYSDTQYF. CDR3 DNA: TGTGCCAGCAGCTCAGACTACTCAGATACGCAGTATTTT.

The rearrangement uses TRBV19 and TRBJ1-2; 7 bases are a match to TRBD1. There are 14 residues in the CDR3. The germline CDR1 and CDR2 sequences are LNHDA and SQIVND (reference sequence). V gave up 3 bases and J gave up 10 bases; unmatched junction bases: 11. The CDR3 spells CASSIFGTGDDYTF. In nucleotides, the CDR3 is TGTGCCAGTAGTATTTTCGGAACAGGGGACGACTACACCTTC.

The chain joins TRBV4-1 to TRBJ1-5, with 7 bases fitting TRBD1. Germline V gives CDR1 MGHRA, CDR2 YSYEKL. This CDR3 spans 16 amino acids. Losses at the gene ends were 0 bases for V and 5 bases for J; bases not matched to a gene: 7. CDR3 loop: CASSQDHNRGDQPQHF. CDR3 bases: TGCGCCAGCAGCCAAGACCACAACAGGGGCGATCAGCCCCAGCATTTT.

This rearrangement joins TRBV19 to TRBJ1-2, with TRBD1 as a possible D gene (6 bases). Trimming removed 4 bases from V and 6 bases from J, with 18 bases in between. This CDR3 contains 15 residues. The germline V gene encodes CDR1 LNHDA and CDR2 SQIVND (reference sequence). This CDR3 is CASSNGGQGNNGYTF. CDR3 coding DNA: TGTGCCAGTAGTAATGGGGGCCAAGGGAATAATGGCTACACCTTC.

CDR3 nucleotide sequence: TGTGCCACCAGCCGCGGGGGGTCTGACTATGGCTACACCTTC. This sequence encodes CATSRGGSDYGYTF. This chain links TRBV15 with TRBJ1-2; the D gene is possibly TRBD1 (5 bases). The CDR3 contains 14 residues. Germline-derived CDR1 and CDR2 are LNHNV and YYDKDF (reference sequence). Trimming took off 5 bases at V and 3 bases at J, with 13 bases between the two ends.

This clone was picked up one time. The chain links TRBV9 to TRBJ1-1, with a possible D match to TRBD1 (5 bases). CDR3 length: 15 residues. V lost 0 bases to trimming and J lost 6 bases, with 15 bases between them. Germline CDR1 reads SGDLS; CDR2 reads YYNGEE. The CDR3 protein is CASSVGMDTGPEAFF. CDR3 coding DNA: TGTGCCAGCAGCGTAGGTATGGACACCGGTCCTGAAGCTTTCTTT.

V and J are TRBV7-8 and TRBJ2-7, with 9 bases identical to TRBD1. This CDR3 region has 15 residues. Per the germline V gene, CDR1 is SGHVS and CDR2 is FQNEAQ. The V segment lost 1 base and the J segment 1 base; nucleotides outside the gene matches: 2. CDR3 sequence: CASSLVGQGSYEQYF. In DNA, the CDR3 is TGTGCCAGCAGCTTAGTGGGACAGGGATCCTACGAGCAGTACTTC.

The rearrangement joins TRBV5-1 to TRBJ2-3; 7 bases line up with TRBD2. The CDR3 spans 16 residues. V gave up 0 bases and J gave up 0 bases; unmatched junction bases: 4. Looked up from germline, CDR1 is SGHRS and CDR2 is YFSETQ. The CDR3 region has the DNA TGCGCCAGCAGCTTGGATCTGCGGGGGAGCACAGATACGCAGTATTTT. Residues: CASSLDLRGSTDTQYF.

The chain is built from TRBV28 and TRBJ1-5; D may be TRBD1 (6 bases). V gave up 3 bases and J gave up 5 bases, with 14 bases separating them. Germline assignment: CDR1 MDHEN and CDR2 SYDVKM. This CDR3 is 15 amino acids long. The CDR3 coding sequence is TGTGCCAGCAGTTTTGGGCAGGGGCGACATCAGCCCCAGCATTTT. This gives the protein CASSFGQGRHQPQHF.

The V gene is TRBV19, the J gene TRBJ2-7; possibly TRBD1 or TRBD2 for D (5 bases each). The CDR3 totals 15 residues. The germline CDR1 and CDR2 sequences are LNHDA and SQIVND (reference sequence). Trimming pared 1 base from V and 0 bases from J, leaving 10 bases between. CDR3 protein: CASSIVQGPSYEQYF. CDR3 sequence (DNA): TGTGCCAGTAGTATAGTTCAGGGACCCTCCTACGAGCAGTACTTC.

Turning to this clone: At the DNA level, this CDR3 is encoded by other sequences in the same sample as well. The chain joins TRBV6-6 to TRBJ2-5; D gene unclear. The CDR3 extends over 11 amino acids. The ends were cut back, 1 base at V and 4 bases at J, with 1 base in the middle. CDR1 is MNHNY, CDR2 SVGAGI, per germline (reference sequence). The CDR3 DNA sequence: TGTGCCAGCAGTTACTTAGAGACCCAGTACTTC. Its translation: CASSYLETQYF.

V and J are TRBV6-1 and TRBJ2-2; 9 bases line up with TRBD2. The junction had 12 bases not matched to a gene; V was cut back by 6 bases and J by 4 bases. This CDR3 spans 17 amino acids. From germline, CDR1 is MNHNS and CDR2 SASEGT. CDR3 sequence: CASREPIAGVGTGELFF. CDR3 DNA sequence: TGTGCCAGCAGGGAACCGATAGCGGGAGTGGGCACCGGGGAGCTGTTTTTT.

The CDR3 protein is CASSQGNQPQHF. CDR3 bases: TGTGCCAGCAGCCAAGGCAATCAGCCCCAGCATTTT. The chain couples TRBV4-2 to TRBJ1-5, with D unclear. Germline V gives CDR1 LGHNA, CDR2 YNFKEQ. This CDR3 has 12 amino acids. V shed 1 base and J shed 2 bases, with 0 bases lying between them.

The chain is built from TRBV6-6 and TRBJ2-7; D perhaps matches TRBD1 (5 bases). This CDR3 has 14 amino acids. V gave up 6 bases and J gave up 3 bases, with 15 bases separating them. The V gene's germline CDR1 is MNHNY and CDR2 SVGAGI (reference sequence). CDR3 sequence reads: CASSLDSIVYEQYF. The CDR3 nucleotides read TGTGCCAGCAGCCTCGACAGTATAGTCTACGAGCAGTACTTC.

The J gene is TRBJ2-5, the V gene TRBV5-1, with 7 bases that match TRBD1. The germline V gene has CDR1 SGHRS and CDR2 YFSETQ. The CDR3 extends over 14 amino acids. V dropped 2 bases and J dropped 2; count of bases not matched to a gene: 3. In DNA, the CDR3 is TGCGCCAGCAGCTTAAGGGACAGTCAAGAGACCCAGTACTTC. Its translation is CASSLRDSQETQYF.

This clone has just a few counts. The J gene is TRBJ2-2, the V gene TRBV27, with D possibly being TRBD2 (5 bases). Germline V CDR1 and CDR2: MNHEY, SMNVEV (reference sequence). Trimming removed 5 bases at V and 5 bases at J, with 12 bases between. The CDR3 length is 14 residues. CDR3 DNA sequence: TGTGCCAGCAGTCTGGACTTTTATACCGGGGAGCTGTTTTTT. Translation: CASSLDFYTGELFF.

This clone was observed once. This chain joins TRBV2 and TRBJ1-5; no definite D call. Trimming stripped 3 bases from V and 6 bases from J, with 15 bases between. Germline values: CDR1 SNHLY, CDR2 FYNNEI. This CDR3 comprises 15 residues. The CDR3 nucleotides read TGTGCCAGCAGTGAGTCGCCAGTTTTGACTCAGCCCCAGCATTTT. It is translated as CASSESPVLTQPQHF.

The rearrangement uses TRBV9 and TRBJ2-2; 7 bases fit TRBD2. Losses at the gene ends were 0 bases for V and 5 bases for J; bases not matched to a gene: 7. Germline V CDR1 and CDR2: SGDLS, YYNGEE. CDR3 length: 16 amino acids. CDR3 DNA: TGTGCCAGCAGCGTAGTGGCTAGCGGAGGAACCGGGGAGCTGTTTTTT. Its translation: CASSVVASGGTGELFF.

The rearrangement uses TRBV9 and TRBJ2-3; the match to TRBD1 covers 7 bases. There are 17 residues in the CDR3. V shed 3 bases and J 0 bases; nucleotides not matched to a gene: 10. Germline CDR1 SGDLS, CDR2 YYNGEE. In DNA, the CDR3 is TGTGCCAGCAGCGGGACCCCCGGGACAGCTAGCACAGATACGCAGTATTTT. Protein product: CASSGTPGTASTDTQYF.

The chain joins TRBV18 to TRBJ2-3; the D gene is possibly TRBD2 (7 bases). CDR3 size: 17 residues. CDR1 and CDR2 from the germline V gene are KGHSH and LQKENI. V lost 1 base, J lost 1 base, and 15 bases lay in between. The CDR3 here is CASSPLPGGPGTDTQYF. The DNA of the CDR3 is TGTGCCAGCTCACCACTTCCCGGGGGGCCGGGCACAGATACGCAGTATTTT.

The chain links TRBV18 to TRBJ2-1; 9 positions agree with TRBD1. This CDR3 comprises 12 residues. Germline V gene lookup returns CDR1 KGHSH and CDR2 LQKENI. Trimming cost V 5 bases and J 15 bases; bases outside gene matches: 8. The CDR3 reads CASSSTGTGPFF. The CDR3 region has the DNA TGTGCCAGCTCATCGACCGGGACAGGGCCGTTCTTC.

V gene TRBV10-1 combines with J gene TRBJ2-1, with 12 bases lining up with TRBD1. The V segment lost 8 bases and the J segment 6 bases; nucleotides outside the gene matches: 8. CDR3 length equals 15 residues. Germline V gene lookup returns CDR1 WNHNN and CDR2 SYGVQD (reference sequence). CDR3 sequence (DNA): TGCGCCAGCGGCTCGGGACAGGGGGCAGGCAATGAGCAGTTCTTC. It specifies CASGSGQGAGNEQFF.

The rearrangement uses TRBV9 and TRBJ2-1; D perhaps matches TRBD1 (6 bases). CDR3 length: 15 residues. Trimming took 3 bases from V and 0 from J, leaving 10 bases between them. The germline gives CDR1 SGDLS, CDR2 YYNGEE. The chain's CDR3 is CASSGGQSSYNEQFF. The CDR3 nucleotides read TGTGCCAGCAGCGGCGGACAGAGCTCCTACAATGAGCAGTTCTTC.

This chain connects TRBV18 to TRBJ2-7, with 9 bases that match TRBD2. The germline V gene encodes CDR1 KGHSH and CDR2 LQKENI. This CDR3 spans 15 amino acids. Trimming cost V 5 bases and J 0 bases; bases outside gene matches: 5. CDR3 sequence (DNA): TGTGCCAGCTCATCAGTAGCGGGAGCCTCCTACGAGCAGTACTTC. Translated, it gives CASSSVAGASYEQYF. Together with reference TRBV18 and TRBJ2-7, the CDR3 gives the full variable domain: NAGVMQNPRHLVRRRGQEARLRCSPMKGHSHVYWYRQLPEEGLKFMVYLQKENIIDESGMPKERFSAEFPKEGPSILRIQQVVRGDSAAYFCASSSVAGASYEQYFGPGTRLTVT.